Below, 15 T cell receptor beta chains from the same sample are listed, as sequenced in a study of identifying expanded T cells in peripheral blood (dated by TCRdb to about 2019). Receptors were amplified or captured by the immunoSEQ multiplex PCR assay. The table comes from immuneACCESS by way of TCRdb, which keeps in-frame sequences with V and J called. Part of the clones is missing from these tables; in studies checked, under half for an unresolved V gene and the rest for unknown reasons. Recorded for this sample are around 50,000 clones; roughly nine tenths of them occurred a single time. About 3.7% of the sample is held by the ten biggest clonotypes. Sequences were obtained from blood. All receptors come from a person aged 18-69 years in good health.

This clone has a single count. The gene calls are TRBV19 and TRBJ2-7; weak D call: TRBD1 (5 bases). Germline V gene sequence: CDR1 LNHDA, CDR2 SQIVND (reference sequence). The CDR3 has 13 residues. Trimming took 7 bases from V and 5 from J, leaving 15 bases between them. The CDR3 DNA reads TGTGCCAGTACCCCCCGGCAGGGAAACGAGCAGTACTTC. Residues: CASTPRQGNEQYF.

This rearrangement joins TRBV6-5 to TRBJ1-2, with a weak D call TRBD1 (5 bases). Deletions cut 5 bases from V and 5 bases from J, with 15 bases between. Germline V lookup: CDR1 MNHEY, CDR2 SVGAGI. CDR3 length: 14 residues. CDR3 DNA: TGTGCCAGCAGTAACGGGGGAGGGAGGTATGGCTACACCTTC. It encodes CASSNGGGRYGYTF.

This clone has just one count. The V call is TRBV28, the J call TRBJ2-7; D remains unclear. Trimming stripped 3 bases from V and 2 bases from J, with 8 bases between. The germline CDR1 and CDR2 sequences are MDHEN and SYDVKM. The CDR3 loop spans 13 amino acids. CDR3 DNA sequence: TGTGCCAGCAGTTTGTCGCTAGCCTACGAGCAGTACTTC. It specifies CASSLSLAYEQYF.

A note on this clone: At one of its ends the junction is not consistent with the germline gene, which may arise from a read error. The V gene is TRBV19, the J gene TRBJ2-3, with D possibly TRBD2 on 6 matching bases. The germline CDR1 and CDR2 sequences are LNHDA and SQIVND (reference sequence). This CDR3 region has 15 residues. CDR3 in DNA: TGTGCCAGTAGTATCGGGGGATTTAGCACGGATACGCAGTATTTT. Protein product: CASSIGGFSTDTQYF.

The gene calls are TRBV12-5 and TRBJ1-1; possibly TRBD1 for D (5 bases). CDR3 size: 14 residues. Germline loops: CDR1 LGHNT, CDR2 FRNRAP. Trimming took off 6 bases at V and 0 bases at J, with 11 bases between the two ends. CDR3 loop: CASGRGTMNTEAFF. The CDR3 DNA sequence: TGTGCTAGTGGAAGGGGAACTATGAACACTGAAGCTTTCTTT.

The V and J genes are TRBV19 and TRBJ1-2, with D perhaps matching TRBD1 (5 bases). Trimming took 1 base from V and 0 from J, leaving 6 bases between them. The CDR3 totals 14 residues. Germline CDR1 is LNHDA and CDR2 is SQIVND (reference sequence). In DNA form, the CDR3 reads TGTGCCAGTAGTATAGCGGGGGCTAACTATGGCTACACCTTC. Its translation: CASSIAGANYGYTF.

The table lists this clone with a few counts. The chain uses TRBV2 and TRBJ2-1, with D perhaps matching TRBD2 (5 bases). This CDR3 spans 15 amino acids. Germline lookup yields CDR1 SNHLY and CDR2 FYNNEI. V shed 1 base and J shed 6 bases, with 13 bases lying between them. CDR3 in amino acids: CASSEGLAGFNEQFF. For the CDR3, the DNA is TGTGCCAGCAGTGAAGGGCTAGCTGGTTTCAATGAGCAGTTCTTC.

The chain is built from TRBV6-6 and TRBJ1-2; 10 positions match TRBD1. Trimming at V came to 6 bases and at J to 6 bases, leaving 7 bases not matched to a gene. CDR1 is MNHNY, CDR2 SVGAGI, per germline (reference sequence). CDR3 length: 14 amino acids. As DNA, the CDR3 is TGTGCCAGCAGGACTCGGGACAGGGGCCATGGCTACACCTTC. It encodes CASRTRDRGHGYTF.

The J gene is TRBJ1-2, the V gene TRBV5-4; 7 nucleotides align to TRBD1. Trimming removed 9 bases from V and 6 bases from J; junction bases left unmatched: 14. The CDR3 contains 14 residues. CDR1 is SGHNT and CDR2 is YYREEE in the germline V gene (reference sequence). CDR3 in DNA: TGTGCCACCACCAGGGCCGACAGGGAGGATGGCTACACCTTC. Encoded protein: CATTRADREDGYTF.

This clone occurred once. The chain carries TRBV6-1 and TRBJ2-3; perhaps TRBD2 as D (5 bases). This CDR3 is 14 amino acids long. Germline CDR1 is MNHNS and CDR2 is SASEGT. Trimming removed 4 bases from V and 1 base from J, with 9 bases in between. CDR3 sequence reads: CASSVGGRTDTQYF. The DNA for the CDR3 is TGTGCCAGCAGTGTGGGCGGGCGCACAGATACGCAGTATTTT.

The CDR3 here is CASSAGGYEQYF. The CDR3 region has the DNA TGTGCCAGCAGCGCGGGCGGCTACGAGCAGTACTTC. This rearrangement joins TRBV5-6 to TRBJ2-7; a possible D gene is TRBD2 (5 bases). Trimming cost V 4 bases and J 3 bases, with 8 bases left between them. The CDR3 sequence is 12 residues long. Germline-derived CDR1 and CDR2 are SGHDT and YYEEEE.

The chain recombines TRBV28 with TRBJ1-2; no clear D. CDR1 MDHEN and CDR2 SYDVKM come from the germline V gene. CDR3 length: 15 amino acids. Trimming stripped 3 bases from V and 5 bases from J, with 16 bases between. CDR3 in amino acids: CASSLAPVITYGYTF. The CDR3 coding sequence is TGTGCCAGCAGTTTGGCGCCCGTGATAACTTATGGCTACACCTTC.

This rearrangement joins TRBV5-6 to TRBJ1-1; D might be TRBD1 (5 bases). V lost 4 bases and J 0 bases, leaving 16 bases between the germline ends. The CDR3 consists of 16 residues. Germline V gives CDR1 SGHDT, CDR2 YYEEEE. The CDR3 sequence is CASSPDLGTMNTEAFF. Written as DNA, the CDR3 is TGTGCCAGCAGCCCCGACCTGGGGACCATGAACACTGAAGCTTTCTTT.

This rearrangement joins TRBV20-1 to TRBJ2-3; D may be TRBD2 (5 bases). V lost 3 bases to trimming and J lost 13 bases, with 14 bases between them. The CDR3 totals 11 residues. Per germline, CDR1 DFQATT and CDR2 SNEGSKA (reference sequence). CDR3 sequence reads: CSARDSSLEYF. The DNA of the CDR3 is TGCAGTGCTAGGGACTCCTCATTAGAGTATTTT.

The rearrangement joins TRBV21-1 to TRBJ1-5. TRBV21-1 is a pseudogene locus. The CDR3 runs to 11 residues. As DNA, the CDR3 is TGTGCCAGCAGCAACGGCAGTCCCCAGCATTTT. Translation gives CASSNGSPQHF.